This T cell receptor beta chain was recovered during a study of immune evolution from preneoplasia to lung adenocarcinoma. Assay used: immunoSEQ multiplex PCR; TCRdb lists only in-frame clones, some missing. The sample records some 9,100 clones, around 79% being singletons. This clone has more than one count but fewer than ten. What it recognizes is unknown. V dropped 0 bases and J dropped 12; count of bases not matched to a gene: 16. CDR3 length: 17 residues. Germline values: CDR1 SGHRS, CDR2 YFSETQ. Study-wide findings and caveats: Highest clonality occurred in KRAS-mutant, not EGFR-mutant or double wild-type, nodules. From normal lung to invasive adenocarcinoma, top clone frequencies appeared to decrease.

The rearrangement joins TRBV5-1 to TRBJ2-4; the match to TRBD1 covers 9 bases. The TCR comes from a donor of 70 years or more with lung adenocarcinoma. Sequencing was done on a sample of FFPE minimally invasive lung adenocarcinoma tissue. In DNA form, the CDR3 reads TGCGCCAGCAGCTTGGGACAGGGGGTCGCTCTCGGTGAGGATCAGTACTTC. It yields the protein CASSLGQGVALGEDQYF.